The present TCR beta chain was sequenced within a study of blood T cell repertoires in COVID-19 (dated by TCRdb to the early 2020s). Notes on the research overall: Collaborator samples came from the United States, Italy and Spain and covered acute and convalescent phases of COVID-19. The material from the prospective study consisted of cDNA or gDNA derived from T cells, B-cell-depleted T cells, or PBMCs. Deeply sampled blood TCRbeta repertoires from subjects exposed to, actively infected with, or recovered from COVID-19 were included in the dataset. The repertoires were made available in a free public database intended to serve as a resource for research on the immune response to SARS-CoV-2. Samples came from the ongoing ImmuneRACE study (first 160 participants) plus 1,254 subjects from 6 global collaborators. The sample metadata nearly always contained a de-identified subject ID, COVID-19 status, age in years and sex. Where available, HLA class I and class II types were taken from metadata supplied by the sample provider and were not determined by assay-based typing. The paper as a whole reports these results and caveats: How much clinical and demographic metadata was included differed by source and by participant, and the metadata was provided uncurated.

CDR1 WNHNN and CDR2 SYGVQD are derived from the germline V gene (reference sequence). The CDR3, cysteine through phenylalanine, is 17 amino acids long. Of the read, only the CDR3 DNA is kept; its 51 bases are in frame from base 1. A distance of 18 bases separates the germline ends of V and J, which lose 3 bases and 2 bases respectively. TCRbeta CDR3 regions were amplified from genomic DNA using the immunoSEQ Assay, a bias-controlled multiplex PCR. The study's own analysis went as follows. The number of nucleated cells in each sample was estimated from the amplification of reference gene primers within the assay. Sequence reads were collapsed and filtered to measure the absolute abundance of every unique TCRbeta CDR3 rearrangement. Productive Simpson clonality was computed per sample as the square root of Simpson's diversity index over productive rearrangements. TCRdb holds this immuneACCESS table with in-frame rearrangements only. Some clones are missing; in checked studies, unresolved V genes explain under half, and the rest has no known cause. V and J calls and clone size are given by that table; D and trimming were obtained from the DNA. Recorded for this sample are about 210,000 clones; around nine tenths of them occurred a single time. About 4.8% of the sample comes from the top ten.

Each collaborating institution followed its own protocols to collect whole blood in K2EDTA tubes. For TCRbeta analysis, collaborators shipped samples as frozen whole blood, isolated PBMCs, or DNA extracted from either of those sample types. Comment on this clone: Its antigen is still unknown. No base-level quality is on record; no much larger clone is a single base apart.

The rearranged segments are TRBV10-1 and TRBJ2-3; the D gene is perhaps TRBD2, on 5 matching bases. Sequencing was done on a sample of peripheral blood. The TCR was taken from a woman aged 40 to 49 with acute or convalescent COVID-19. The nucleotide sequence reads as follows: TGCGCCAGCAGTGAAACAATCGGGGTTGGCGACACAGATACGCAGTATTTT. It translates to CASSETIGVGDTDTQYF.